The 25 T cell receptor beta chains below were found in one sample sequenced in a study of PD-1 blockade in classical Hodgkin lymphoma. TCRdb's copy holds only in-frame clones and misses some; the assay was immunoSEQ multiplex PCR. The data hold around 12,000 clones, with approximately 74% observed a single time. Time point specified: cycle 4 day 1 (C4D1), after five to seven weeks of nivolumab. Relapse after autologous stem cell transplantation occurred in every patient, and brentuximab vedotin exposure varied. With magnetic negative selection, CD4+ T cells were purified from PBMCs that had been thawed. The starting material was CD4+ T cells from blood, obtained before the fourth cycle of nivolumab. These receptors were collected from a human donor with classical Hodgkin lymphoma.

The V call is TRBV11-2, the J call TRBJ2-3, with D perhaps assigned TRBD1 or TRBD2 (5 bases each). V was trimmed by 4 bases and J by 7 bases, leaving 15 bases between them. The CDR3 runs to 14 residues. In germline, CDR1 is SGHAT, CDR2 FQNNGV. For the CDR3, the DNA is TGTGCCAGCAGCTCCGGGACCGCCTCTTATACGCAGTATTTT. It is translated as CASSSGTASYTQYF. The full variable domain, with the rest looked up from reference TRBV11-2 and TRBJ2-3, is EAGVAQSPRYKIIEKRQSVAFWCNPISGHATLYWYQQILGQGPKLLIQFQNNGVVDDSQLPKDRFSAERLKGVDSTLKIQPAKLEDSAVYLCASSSGTASYTQYFGPGTRLTVL.

The chain links TRBV5-4 to TRBJ2-1; D perhaps matches TRBD2 (7 bases). Germline-derived CDR1 and CDR2 are SGHNT and YYREEE (reference sequence). The germline V and J ends were trimmed by 4 bases and 6 bases, with 11 bases remaining between them. This CDR3 is built from 13 residues. CDR3 DNA sequence: TGTGCCAGCAGCGTGGGAGGGGGCAATGAGCAGTTCTTC. This gives the protein CASSVGGGNEQFF.

The chain links TRBV13 to TRBJ2-7; D ambiguous. There are 14 residues in the CDR3. The germline gives CDR1 PRHDT, CDR2 FYEKMQ (reference sequence). Trimming stripped 5 bases from V and 0 bases from J, with 11 bases between. The DNA of the CDR3 is TGTGCCAGCAGCCCTAACAGACTCTCCTACGAGCAGTACTTC. Translation: CASSPNRLSYEQYF. The full variable domain, its missing parts supplied by reference TRBV13 and TRBJ2-7, is AAGVIQSPRHLIKEKRETATLKCYPIPRHDTVYWYQQGPGQDPQFLISFYEKMQSDKGSIPDRFSAQQFSDYHSELNMSSLELGDSALYFCASSPNRLSYEQYFGPGTRLTVT.

This chain links TRBV4-2 with TRBJ2-5; TRBD2 matches 10 bases. CDR3 length: 16 amino acids. Germline V lookup: CDR1 LGHNA, CDR2 YNFKEQ. The junction had 8 bases not matched to a gene; V was cut back by 0 bases and J by 7 bases. The CDR3 here is CASSQEDLLAGATQYF. In DNA, the CDR3 is TGTGCCAGCAGCCAAGAGGATTTGCTAGCGGGAGCGACCCAGTACTTC.

Notes on this clone: The same CDR3 is also encoded by other DNA sequences in this sample. The J gene is TRBJ2-7, the V gene TRBV19, with TRBD1 identical over 7 bases. After removal of 2 bases from V and 3 bases from J, the junction contained 1 base not matched to a gene. This CDR3 contains 13 residues. Per germline, CDR1 LNHDA and CDR2 SQIVND (reference sequence). In DNA form, the CDR3 reads TGTGCCAGTAGTATAAGACAGGGCTACGAGCAGTACTTC. Its protein is CASSIRQGYEQYF.

J is TRBJ2-2 and V is TRBV5-6; 7 nucleotides match TRBD1. The V and J ends lost 3 bases and 0 bases, in that order; junction bases with no gene match: 14. The CDR3 extends over 19 amino acids. The germline gives CDR1 SGHDT, CDR2 YYEEEE. The CDR3 here is CASSSASLGGRPNTGELFF. The CDR3 coding sequence is TGTGCCAGCAGCTCCGCTTCCCTAGGGGGCCGCCCGAACACCGGGGAGCTGTTTTTT.

This clone appeared once. V and J are TRBV2 and TRBJ1-6; D possibly corresponds to TRBD1 (6 bases). This CDR3 has 15 residues. Germline V gene data show CDR1 as SNHLY and CDR2 as FYNNEI. The V end lost 8 bases, the J end lost 9 bases, and 20 bases lay between the germline ends. In nucleotides, the CDR3 is TGTGCCAGCGGGAGGGGGGCGAGAGGTAGTTCACCCCTCCACTTT. Protein product: CASGRGARGSSPLHF.

The chain uses TRBV7-3 and TRBJ2-1, with 10 bases fitting TRBD2. Germline V gives CDR1 SGHTA, CDR2 FQGTGA. The trim removed 2 bases at V and 0 bases at J, leaving 16 bases unmatched. The CDR3 totals 21 residues. The chain's CDR3 is CASSLVSSGSTSPSSYNEQFF. The CDR3 DNA follows: TGTGCCAGCAGCTTAGTATCTAGCGGGAGTACCTCCCCCAGCTCCTACAATGAGCAGTTCTTC.

The V and J genes are TRBV7-9 and TRBJ1-4; 10 bases are shared with TRBD1. Per germline, CDR1 SEHNR and CDR2 FQNEAQ (reference sequence). J lost 7 bases, V lost 4 bases, and 3 bases had no gene match. The CDR3 length is 14 residues. CDR3 in DNA: TGTGCCAGCAGCTCAAGGACAGGGGGTGAAAAACTGTTTTTT. Translated, it gives CASSSRTGGEKLFF.

A few counts support this clone. This chain links TRBV29-1 with TRBJ2-3; D is unclear. Germline loops: CDR1 SQVTM, CDR2 ANQGSEA. CDR3 size: 13 residues. V was clipped by 4 bases and J by 2 bases, with 10 bases between them. CDR3 nucleotide sequence: TGCAGCGTTGGGTCCGTCTACACAGATACGCAGTATTTT. This translates into CSVGSVYTDTQYF.

The chain is built from TRBV28 and TRBJ1-2; D possibly corresponds to TRBD1 (5 bases). The germline V gene encodes CDR1 MDHEN and CDR2 SYDVKM. This CDR3 is 16 amino acids long. V lost 5 bases to trimming and J lost 3 bases, with 19 bases between them. The CDR3: CASSARGGSRYYGYTF. CDR3 nucleotides: TGTGCCAGCAGTGCCCGTGGGGGGTCCCGGTACTATGGCTACACCTTC.

A few counts support this clone. The same CDR3 can be traced to other DNA sequences in this sample. This chain's CDR3 is CASAREPNSGANVLTF. The CDR3 DNA is TGTGCCAGCGCCAGAGAACCTAACTCTGGGGCCAACGTCCTGACTTTC. The chain has TRBV5-4 and TRBJ2-6; D gene unclear. The CDR3 consists of 16 residues. V shed 7 bases and J shed 0 bases, with 14 bases lying between them. Germline lookup yields CDR1 SGHNT and CDR2 YYREEE (reference sequence).

The V call is TRBV18, the J call TRBJ2-2; 7 bases line up with TRBD2. Germline V gives CDR1 KGHSH, CDR2 LQKENI. CDR3 length: 16 amino acids. The V gene end was trimmed by 4 bases and the J gene end by 8 bases; junction bases not matched to a gene: 13. The CDR3 DNA reads TGTGCCAGCTCACATCCGGGACTACCTACGGGAGGGGAGCTGTTTTTT. It encodes CASSHPGLPTGGELFF. The full variable domain, completed using reference TRBV18 and TRBJ2-2, is NAGVMQNPRHLVRRRGQEARLRCSPMKGHSHVYWYRQLPEEGLKFMVYLQKENIIDESGMPKERFSAEFPKEGPSILRIQQVVRGDSAAYFCASSHPGLPTGGELFFGEGSRLTVL.

The rearrangement joins TRBV29-1 to TRBJ2-5, with 9 bases aligning to TRBD1. This CDR3 contains 12 residues. The germline gives CDR1 SQVTM, CDR2 ANQGSEA. Trimming cost V 6 bases and J 5 bases; bases outside gene matches: 4. The CDR3 DNA reads TGCAGCGTGGACAGGGGTCTTGAGACCCAGTACTTC. It codes for CSVDRGLETQYF.

The rearrangement uses TRBV7-2 and TRBJ2-2, with D tentatively TRBD1 (7 bases). V lost 5 bases to trimming and J lost 5 bases, with 15 bases between them. This CDR3 comprises 15 residues. CDR1 is SGHTA, CDR2 FQGNSA, per germline. Here the CDR3 reads CASSPWQGGTGELFF. CDR3 in DNA: TGTGCCAGCAGCCCATGGCAGGGGGGAACCGGGGAGCTGTTTTTT.

The chain employs TRBV19 and TRBJ1-4; D is possibly TRBD1 (5 bases). In germline, CDR1 is LNHDA, CDR2 SQIVND (reference sequence). There are 13 residues in the CDR3. V was shortened by 5 bases and J by 4 bases, with 8 bases between the two germline ends. CDR3 in DNA: TGTGCCAGTAGTCGGACATTTAATGAAAAACTGTTTTTT. It encodes CASSRTFNEKLFF.

The rearrangement uses TRBV11-2 and TRBJ1-1; D is perhaps TRBD1 (6 bases). Germline CDR1 and CDR2: SGHAT and FQNNGV. Trimming pared 5 bases from V and 0 bases from J, leaving 10 bases between. The CDR3 sequence is 14 residues long. CDR3 DNA sequence: TGTGCCAGCAGCAGAGGACAGATGAACACTGAAGCTTTCTTT. Amino acids: CASSRGQMNTEAFF.

The chain carries TRBV10-3 and TRBJ2-1; D is unclear. The CDR3 is made up of 14 amino acids. Deletions cut 2 bases from V and 0 bases from J, with 5 bases between. Germline V gene lookup returns CDR1 ENHRY and CDR2 SYGVKD. CDR3 sequence: CAISEADSYNEQFF. CDR3 nucleotide sequence: TGTGCCATCAGTGAGGCGGACTCCTACAATGAGCAGTTCTTC.

The chain uses TRBV7-9 and TRBJ2-5; weak D call: TRBD1 (5 bases). Trimming shortened V by 0 bases and J by 2 bases, and 13 bases separated the two germline ends. CDR3 size: 16 residues. Germline V lookup: CDR1 SEHNR, CDR2 FQNEAQ (reference sequence). Written as DNA, the CDR3 is TGTGCCAGCAGCTTAGCCAGGGCGCTGGGGCAAGAGACCCAGTACTTC. This sequence encodes CASSLARALGQETQYF.

This clone was picked up a small number of times. The V and J genes are TRBV9 and TRBJ1-1; 9 bases are shared with TRBD1. Trimming at V came to 0 bases and at J to 1 base, leaving 10 bases not matched to a gene. There are 18 residues in the CDR3. The germline CDR1 and CDR2 sequences are SGDLS and YYNGEE. CDR3 nucleotide sequence: TGTGCCAGCAGCGTAGCCCCGGGACAGGGTAAGGGGAACACTGAAGCTTTCTTT. Encoded protein: CASSVAPGQGKGNTEAFF.

The chain links TRBV6-1 to TRBJ1-6; D gene unclear. CDR3 length: 15 amino acids. Per germline, CDR1 MNHNS and CDR2 SASEGT. V was clipped by 3 bases and J by 3 bases, with 9 bases between them. The CDR3 DNA reads as TGTGCCAGCAGTGACCCAGCAGACTATAATTCACCCCTCCACTTT. Its translation: CASSDPADYNSPLHF.

The CDR3 bases are TGTGCCAGCAGCCAATTGACAGGGGAGGAGACCCAGTACTTC. This gives the protein CASSQLTGEETQYF. This chain uses TRBV4-2 with TRBJ2-5; TRBD1 agrees at 8 bases. CDR1 and CDR2 (germline): LGHNA, YNFKEQ. J was trimmed by 5 bases and V by 2 bases; bases with no gene match: 4. This CDR3 is 14 amino acids long.

V usage is TRBV9 and J usage is TRBJ1-5; 9 bases match TRBD1. The germline CDR1 and CDR2 sequences are SGDLS and YYNGEE. CDR3 length: 16 residues. V gave up 0 bases and J gave up 5 bases; unmatched junction bases: 6. CDR3 nucleotide sequence: TGTGCCAGCAGCGTAGCCCGGACAGGGGTTGATCAGCCCCAGCATTTT. Translation gives CASSVARTGVDQPQHF.

The V and J genes are TRBV29-1 and TRBJ1-1; D is perhaps TRBD1 (6 bases). Germline V lookup: CDR1 SQVTM, CDR2 ANQGSEA. Trimming removed 7 bases from V and 1 base from J, with 16 bases in between. The CDR3 is 14 amino acids. In DNA, the CDR3 is TGCAGCGCTAAGGGGGGGGGACGGAACACTGAAGCTTTCTTT. Translating it yields CSAKGGGRNTEAFF.

The sample holds a few counts of this clone. The chain combines TRBV4-1 with TRBJ2-5; D is perhaps TRBD2 (10 bases). V lost 0 bases and J 5 bases, leaving 28 bases between the germline ends. This CDR3 has 20 amino acids. Germline V CDR1 and CDR2: MGHRA, YSYEKL. CDR3 coding DNA: TGCGCCAGCAGCCAAGATTGGTGGACAGGGGCTAGCGGGAGTCCGGAGACCCAGTACTTC. Its translation is CASSQDWWTGASGSPETQYF.